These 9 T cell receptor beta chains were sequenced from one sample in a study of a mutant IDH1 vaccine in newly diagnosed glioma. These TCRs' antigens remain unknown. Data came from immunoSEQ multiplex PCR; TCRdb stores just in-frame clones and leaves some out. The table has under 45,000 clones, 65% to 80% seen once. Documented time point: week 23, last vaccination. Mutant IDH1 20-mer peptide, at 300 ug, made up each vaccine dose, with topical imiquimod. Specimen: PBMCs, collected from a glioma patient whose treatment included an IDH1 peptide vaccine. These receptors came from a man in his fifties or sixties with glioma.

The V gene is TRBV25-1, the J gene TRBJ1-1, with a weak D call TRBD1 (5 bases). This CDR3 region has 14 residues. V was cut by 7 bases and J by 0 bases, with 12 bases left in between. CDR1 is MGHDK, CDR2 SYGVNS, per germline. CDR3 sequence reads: CASTALGVNTEAFF. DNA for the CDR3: TGTGCCAGCACTGCGTTGGGGGTGAACACTGAAGCTTTCTTT. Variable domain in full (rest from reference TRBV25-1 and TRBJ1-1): EADIYQTPRYLVIGTGKKITLECSQTMGHDKMYWYQQDPGMELHLIHYSYGVNSTEKGDLSSESTVSRIRTEHFPLTLESARPSHTSQYLCASTALGVNTEAFFGQGTRLTVV.

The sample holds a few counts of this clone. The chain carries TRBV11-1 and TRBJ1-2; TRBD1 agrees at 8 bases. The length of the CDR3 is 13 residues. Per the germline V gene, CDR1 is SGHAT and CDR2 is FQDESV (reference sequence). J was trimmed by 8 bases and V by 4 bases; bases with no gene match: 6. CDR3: CASSSRTGTGYTF. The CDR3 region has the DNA TGTGCCAGCAGCTCCCGGACAGGGACGGGCTACACCTTC. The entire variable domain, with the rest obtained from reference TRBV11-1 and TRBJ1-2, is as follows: EAEVAQSPRYKITEKSQAVAFWCDPISGHATLYWYRQILGQGPELLVQFQDESVVDDSQLPKDRFSAERLKGVDSTLKIQPAELGDSAMYLCASSSRTGTGYTFGSGTRLTVV.

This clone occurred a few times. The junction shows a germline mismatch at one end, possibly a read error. CDR3 sequence (DNA): TGTGCCAGCAGCGTGGGACTAGCGGAAGACACCCAGTACTTC. This gives the protein CASSVGLAEDTQYF. The V gene is TRBV9, the J gene TRBJ2-5; TRBD2 matches at 11 bases. CDR3 size: 14 residues. Germline V gene lookup returns CDR1 SGDLS and CDR2 YYNGEE.

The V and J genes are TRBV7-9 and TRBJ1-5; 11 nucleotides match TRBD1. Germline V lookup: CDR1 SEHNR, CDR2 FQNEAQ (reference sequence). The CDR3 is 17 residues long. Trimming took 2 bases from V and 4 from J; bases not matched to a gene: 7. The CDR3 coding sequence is TGTGCCAGCAGCTTATGGGGGACAGGGGGAAGTAATCAGCCCCAGCATTTT. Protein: CASSLWGTGGSNQPQHF.

The CDR3 DNA is TGTGCCAGCAGCTCTCCTAGCGGGGGAACCTACGAGCAGTACTTC. Its protein is CASSSPSGGTYEQYF. The rearrangement links TRBV7-9 to TRBJ2-7, with TRBD2 identical over 10 bases. The length of the CDR3 is 15 residues. Germline V lookup: CDR1 SEHNR, CDR2 FQNEAQ (reference sequence). With 4 bases clipped from V and 2 bases from J, the junction kept 5 bases outside the gene matches.

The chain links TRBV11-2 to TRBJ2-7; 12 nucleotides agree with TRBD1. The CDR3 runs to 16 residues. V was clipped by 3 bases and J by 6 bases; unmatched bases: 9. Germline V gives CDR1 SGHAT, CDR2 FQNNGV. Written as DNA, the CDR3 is TGTGCCAGCAGCTTCTCCGGGACAGGGGGCAAAGTCGAGCAGTACTTC. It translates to CASSFSGTGGKVEQYF.

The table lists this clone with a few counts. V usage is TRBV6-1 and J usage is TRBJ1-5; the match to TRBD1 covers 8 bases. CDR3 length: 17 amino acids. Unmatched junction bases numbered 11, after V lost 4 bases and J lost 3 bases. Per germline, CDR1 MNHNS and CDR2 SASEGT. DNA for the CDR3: TGTGCCAGCAGTGCCTGGACAGGGACACGGGACAATCAGCCCCAGCATTTT. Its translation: CASSAWTGTRDNQPQHF.

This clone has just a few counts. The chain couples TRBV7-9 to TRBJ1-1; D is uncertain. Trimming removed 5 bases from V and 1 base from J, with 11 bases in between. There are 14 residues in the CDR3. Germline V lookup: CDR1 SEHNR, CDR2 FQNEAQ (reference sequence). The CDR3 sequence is CASSLSTQNTEAFF. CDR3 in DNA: TGTGCCAGCAGCCTAAGCACGCAGAACACTGAAGCTTTCTTT.

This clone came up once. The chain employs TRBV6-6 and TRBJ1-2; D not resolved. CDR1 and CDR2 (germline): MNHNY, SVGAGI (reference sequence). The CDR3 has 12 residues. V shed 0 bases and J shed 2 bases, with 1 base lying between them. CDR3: CASSYSNYGYTF. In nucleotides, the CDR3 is TGTGCCAGCAGTTACTCAAACTATGGCTACACCTTC.